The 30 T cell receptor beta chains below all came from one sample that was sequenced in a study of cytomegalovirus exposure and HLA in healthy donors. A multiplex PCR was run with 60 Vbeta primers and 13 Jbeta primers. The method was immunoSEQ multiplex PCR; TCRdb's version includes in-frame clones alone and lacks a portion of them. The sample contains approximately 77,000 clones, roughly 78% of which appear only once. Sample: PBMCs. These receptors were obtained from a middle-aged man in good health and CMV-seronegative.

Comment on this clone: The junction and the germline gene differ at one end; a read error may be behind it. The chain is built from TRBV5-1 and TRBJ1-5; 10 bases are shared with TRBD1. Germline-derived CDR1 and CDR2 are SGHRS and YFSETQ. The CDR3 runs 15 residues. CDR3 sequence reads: CASRLDRGSNQPQHF. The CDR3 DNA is TGCGCCAGCAGATTGGACAGGGGGAGCAATCAGCCCCAGCATTTT. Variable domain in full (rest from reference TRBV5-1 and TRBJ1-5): KAGVTQTPRYLIKTRGQQVTLSCSPISGHRSVSWYQQTPGQGLQFLFEYFSETQRNKGNFPGRFSGRQFSNSRSEMNVSTLELGDSALYLCASRLDRGSNQPQHFGDGTRLSIL.

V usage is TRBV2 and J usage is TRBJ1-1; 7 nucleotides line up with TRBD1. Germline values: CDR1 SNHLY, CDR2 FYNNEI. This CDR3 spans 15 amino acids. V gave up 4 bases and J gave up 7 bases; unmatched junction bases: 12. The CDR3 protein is CASSGELPGQSEAFF. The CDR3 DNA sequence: TGTGCCAGCAGTGGTGAGCTGCCGGGACAGAGTGAAGCTTTCTTT.

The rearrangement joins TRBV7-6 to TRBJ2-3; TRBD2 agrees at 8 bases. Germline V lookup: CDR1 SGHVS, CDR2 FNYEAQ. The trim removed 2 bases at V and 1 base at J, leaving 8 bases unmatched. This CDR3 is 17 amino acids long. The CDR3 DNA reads TGTGCCAGCAGCTTATTTTCTTCCGGGGGGGGCACAGATACGCAGTATTTT. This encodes CASSLFSSGGGTDTQYF.

The CDR3, as DNA: TGTGCCAGCAGTGAGCTAGCTAATGTTGTGGTAGAGCAGTTCTTC. It translates to CASSELANVVVEQFF. The J gene is TRBJ2-1, the V gene TRBV28; D might be TRBD2 (5 bases). The germline V and J ends were trimmed by 5 bases and 10 bases, with 21 bases remaining between them. CDR1 is MDHEN and CDR2 is SYDVKM in the germline V gene. This CDR3 comprises 15 residues.

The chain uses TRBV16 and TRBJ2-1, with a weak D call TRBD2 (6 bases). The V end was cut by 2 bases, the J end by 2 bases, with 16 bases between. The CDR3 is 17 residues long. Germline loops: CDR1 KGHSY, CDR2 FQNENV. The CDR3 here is CASSQAGTTVAYNEQFF. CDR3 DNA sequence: TGTGCCAGCAGCCAAGCGGGAACAACTGTAGCCTACAATGAGCAGTTCTTC.

CDR3 DNA sequence: TGTGCCAGCAGCCGGGCGGCAGGGCCCAATGAGCAGTTCTTC. Protein: CASSRAAGPNEQFF. The V gene is TRBV13, the J gene TRBJ2-1, with a weak D call TRBD1 (5 bases). CDR3 length: 14 amino acids. The V end was cut by 5 bases, the J end by 6 bases, with 14 bases between. Germline CDR1 and CDR2: PRHDT and FYEKMQ (reference sequence).

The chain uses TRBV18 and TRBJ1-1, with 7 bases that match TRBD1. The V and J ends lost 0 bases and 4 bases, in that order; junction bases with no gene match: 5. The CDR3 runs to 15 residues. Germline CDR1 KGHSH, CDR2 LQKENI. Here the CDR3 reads CASSPPRGHVTEAFF. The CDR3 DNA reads TGTGCCAGCTCACCACCTAGGGGGCATGTCACTGAAGCTTTCTTT.

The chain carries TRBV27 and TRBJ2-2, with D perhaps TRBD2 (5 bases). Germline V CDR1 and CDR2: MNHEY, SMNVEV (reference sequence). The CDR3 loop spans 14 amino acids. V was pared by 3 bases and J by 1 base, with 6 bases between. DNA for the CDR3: TGTGCCAGCAGTTTCGGAGGGAACACCGGGGAGCTGTTTTTT. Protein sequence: CASSFGGNTGELFF.

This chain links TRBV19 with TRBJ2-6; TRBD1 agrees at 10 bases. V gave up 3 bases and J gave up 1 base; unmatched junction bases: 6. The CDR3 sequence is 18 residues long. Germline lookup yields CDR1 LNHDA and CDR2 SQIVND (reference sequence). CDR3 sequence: CASSMGTGVGSGANVLTF. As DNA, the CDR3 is TGTGCCAGTAGTATGGGGACAGGGGTCGGGTCTGGGGCCAACGTCCTGACTTTC. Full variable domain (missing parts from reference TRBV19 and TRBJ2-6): DGGITQSPKYLFRKEGQNVTLSCEQNLNHDAMYWYRQDPGQGLRLIYYSQIVNDFQKGDIAEGYSVSREKKESFPLTVTSAQKNPTAFYLCASSMGTGVGSGANVLTFGAGSRLTVL.

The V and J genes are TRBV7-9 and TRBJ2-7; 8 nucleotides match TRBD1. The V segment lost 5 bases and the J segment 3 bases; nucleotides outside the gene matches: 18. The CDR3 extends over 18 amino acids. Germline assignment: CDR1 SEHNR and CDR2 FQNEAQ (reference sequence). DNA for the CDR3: TGTGCCAGCAGCGAGGGACAGGATTGGGCATCTTGGGGCTACGAGCAGTACTTC. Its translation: CASSEGQDWASWGYEQYF.

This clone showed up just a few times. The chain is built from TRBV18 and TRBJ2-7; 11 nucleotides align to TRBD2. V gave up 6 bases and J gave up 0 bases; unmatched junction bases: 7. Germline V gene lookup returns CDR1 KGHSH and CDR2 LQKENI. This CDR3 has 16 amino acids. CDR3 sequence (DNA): TGTGCCAGCTCGGTGGGACTAGCGGTAAGCTCCTACGAGCAGTACTTC. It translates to CASSVGLAVSSYEQYF. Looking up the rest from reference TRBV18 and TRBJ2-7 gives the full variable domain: NAGVMQNPRHLVRRRGQEARLRCSPMKGHSHVYWYRQLPEEGLKFMVYLQKENIIDESGMPKERFSAEFPKEGPSILRIQQVVRGDSAAYFCASSVGLAVSSYEQYFGPGTRLTVT.

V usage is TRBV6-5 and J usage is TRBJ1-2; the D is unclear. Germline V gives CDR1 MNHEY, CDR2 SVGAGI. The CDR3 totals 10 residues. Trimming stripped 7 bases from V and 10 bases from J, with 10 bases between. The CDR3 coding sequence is TGTGCCAGCACCATAGAAATCTACACCTTC. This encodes CASTIEIYTF.

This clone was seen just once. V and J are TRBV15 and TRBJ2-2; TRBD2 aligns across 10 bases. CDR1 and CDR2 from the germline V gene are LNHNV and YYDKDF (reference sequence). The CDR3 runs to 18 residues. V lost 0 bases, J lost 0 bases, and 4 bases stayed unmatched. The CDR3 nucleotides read TGTGCCACCAGCAGAGAACTAGCGGGGTGCGCGAACACCGGGGAGCTGTTTTTT. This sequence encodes CATSRELAGCANTGELFF.

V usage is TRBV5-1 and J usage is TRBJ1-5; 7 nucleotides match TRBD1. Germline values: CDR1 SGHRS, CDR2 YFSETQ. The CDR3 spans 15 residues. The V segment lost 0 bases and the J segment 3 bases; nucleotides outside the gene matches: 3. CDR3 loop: CASSLAGGPNQPQHF. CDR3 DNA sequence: TGCGCCAGCAGCTTGGCAGGGGGACCCAATCAGCCCCAGCATTTT.

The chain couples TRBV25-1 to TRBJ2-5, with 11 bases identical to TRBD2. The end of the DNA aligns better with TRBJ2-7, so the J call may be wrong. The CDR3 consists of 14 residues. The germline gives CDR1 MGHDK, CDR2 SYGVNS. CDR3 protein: CASATSGRTYEQYF. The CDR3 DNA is TGTGCCAGCGCTACTAGCGGGAGAACGTACGAGCAGTACTTC.

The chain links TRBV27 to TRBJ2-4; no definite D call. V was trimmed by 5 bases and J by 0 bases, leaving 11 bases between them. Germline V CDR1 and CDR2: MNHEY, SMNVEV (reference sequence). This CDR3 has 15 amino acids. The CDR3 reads CASSPSSLAKNIQYF. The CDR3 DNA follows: TGTGCCAGCAGTCCCAGTTCCCTAGCCAAAAACATTCAGTACTTC.

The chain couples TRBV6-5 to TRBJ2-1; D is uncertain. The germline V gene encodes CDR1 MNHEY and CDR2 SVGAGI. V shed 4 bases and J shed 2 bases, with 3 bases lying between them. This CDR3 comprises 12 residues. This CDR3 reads CASSSTYNEQFF. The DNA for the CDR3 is TGTGCCAGCAGTTCCACCTACAATGAGCAGTTCTTC.

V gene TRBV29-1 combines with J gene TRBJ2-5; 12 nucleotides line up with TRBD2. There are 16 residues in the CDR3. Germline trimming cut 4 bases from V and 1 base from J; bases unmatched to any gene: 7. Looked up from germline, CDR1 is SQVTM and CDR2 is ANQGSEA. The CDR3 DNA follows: TGCAGCGTTGCACCCCTAGCGGGAGGGCCCCAAGAGACCCAGTACTTC. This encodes CSVAPLAGGPQETQYF.

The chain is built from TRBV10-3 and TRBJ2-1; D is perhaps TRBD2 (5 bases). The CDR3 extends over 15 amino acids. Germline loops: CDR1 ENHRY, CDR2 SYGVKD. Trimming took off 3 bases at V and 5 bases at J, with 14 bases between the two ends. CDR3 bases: TGTGCCATCAGTGAAGGCGGGCCTGGCCACAATGAGCAGTTCTTC. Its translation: CAISEGGPGHNEQFF.

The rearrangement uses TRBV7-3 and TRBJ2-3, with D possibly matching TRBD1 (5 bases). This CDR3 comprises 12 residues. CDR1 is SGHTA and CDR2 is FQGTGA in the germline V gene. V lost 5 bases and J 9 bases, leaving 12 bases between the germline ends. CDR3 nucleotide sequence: TGTGCCAGCAGCCTAGACAGTACCACGCAGTATTTT. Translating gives CASSLDSTTQYF.

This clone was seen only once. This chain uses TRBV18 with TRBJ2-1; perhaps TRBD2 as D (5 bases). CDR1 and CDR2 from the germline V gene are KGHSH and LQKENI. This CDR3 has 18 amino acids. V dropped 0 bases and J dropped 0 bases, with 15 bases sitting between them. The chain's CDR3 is CASSPPELQRSSYNEQFF. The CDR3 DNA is TGTGCCAGCTCACCACCGGAGTTGCAGCGGAGCTCCTACAATGAGCAGTTCTTC.

The CDR3 bases are TGCGCCAGCAGTCCGACAGGGGCTGGCGAGCAGTACTTC. Translated, it gives CASSPTGAGEQYF. This chain joins TRBV10-1 and TRBJ2-7; 8 nucleotides agree with TRBD1. Germline V gene lookup returns CDR1 WNHNN and CDR2 SYGVQD (reference sequence). With V trimmed by 5 bases and J by 6 bases, 6 bases remained unmatched. This CDR3 is built from 13 residues.

CDR3 bases: TGTGCCAGCAGTAGACAGGGAATAGGGAAAGACACTGAAGCTTTCTTT. It encodes CASSRQGIGKDTEAFF. The rearrangement uses TRBV28 and TRBJ1-1; 7 bases are shared with TRBD1. CDR1 and CDR2 from the germline V gene are MDHEN and SYDVKM. There are 16 residues in the CDR3. The junction had 12 bases not matched to a gene; V was cut back by 5 bases and J by 3 bases.

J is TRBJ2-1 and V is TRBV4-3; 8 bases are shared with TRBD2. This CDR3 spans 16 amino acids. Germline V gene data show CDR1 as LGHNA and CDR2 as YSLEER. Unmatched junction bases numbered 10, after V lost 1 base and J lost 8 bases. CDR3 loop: CASSQGTREGHDEQFF. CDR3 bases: TGCGCCAGCAGCCAAGGTACCCGGGAGGGCCACGATGAGCAGTTCTTC.

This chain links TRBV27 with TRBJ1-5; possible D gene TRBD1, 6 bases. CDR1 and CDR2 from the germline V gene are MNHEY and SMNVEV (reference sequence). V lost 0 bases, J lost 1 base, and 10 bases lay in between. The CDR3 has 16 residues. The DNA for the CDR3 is TGTGCCAGCAGTTTATCGAGCCAGGGGAGCAATCAGCCCCAGCATTTT. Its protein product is CASSLSSQGSNQPQHF.

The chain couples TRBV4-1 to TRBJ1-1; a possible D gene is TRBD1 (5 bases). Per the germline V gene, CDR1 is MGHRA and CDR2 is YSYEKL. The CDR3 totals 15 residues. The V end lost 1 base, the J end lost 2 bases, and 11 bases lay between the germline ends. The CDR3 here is CASSQASTDNTEAFF. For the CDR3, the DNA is TGCGCCAGCAGCCAAGCTTCGACAGATAACACTGAAGCTTTCTTT.

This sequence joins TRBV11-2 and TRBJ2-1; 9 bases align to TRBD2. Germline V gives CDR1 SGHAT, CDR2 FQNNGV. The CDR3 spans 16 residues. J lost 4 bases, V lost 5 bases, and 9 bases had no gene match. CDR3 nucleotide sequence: TGTGCCAGCAGCCTAGGACTAGCGAGTGGGTACAATGAGCAGTTCTTC. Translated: CASSLGLASGYNEQFF.

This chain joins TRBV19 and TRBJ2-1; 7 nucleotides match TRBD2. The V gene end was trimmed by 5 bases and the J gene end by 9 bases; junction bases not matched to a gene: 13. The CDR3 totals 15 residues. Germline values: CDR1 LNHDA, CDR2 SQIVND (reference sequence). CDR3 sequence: CASSVLGGQVSEQFF. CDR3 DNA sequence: TGTGCCAGTAGTGTCTTGGGAGGGCAAGTTAGTGAGCAGTTCTTC. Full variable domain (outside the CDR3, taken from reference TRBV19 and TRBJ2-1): DGGITQSPKYLFRKEGQNVTLSCEQNLNHDAMYWYRQDPGQGLRLIYYSQIVNDFQKGDIAEGYSVSREKKESFPLTVTSAQKNPTAFYLCASSVLGGQVSEQFFGPGTRLTVL.

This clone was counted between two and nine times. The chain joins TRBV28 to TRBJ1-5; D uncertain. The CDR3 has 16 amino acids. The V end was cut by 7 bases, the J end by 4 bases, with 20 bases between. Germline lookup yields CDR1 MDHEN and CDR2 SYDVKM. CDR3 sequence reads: CASNRVRVTTNQPQHF. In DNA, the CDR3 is TGTGCCAGCAATCGGGTAAGAGTAACTACGAATCAGCCCCAGCATTTT.

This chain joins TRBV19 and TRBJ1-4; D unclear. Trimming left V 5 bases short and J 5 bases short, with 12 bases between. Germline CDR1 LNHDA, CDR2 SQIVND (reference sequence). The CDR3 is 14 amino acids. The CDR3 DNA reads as TGTGCCAGTAGTCGTTATCTAGCCAATGAAAAACTGTTTTTT. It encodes CASSRYLANEKLFF. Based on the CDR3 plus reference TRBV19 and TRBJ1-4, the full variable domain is DGGITQSPKYLFRKEGQNVTLSCEQNLNHDAMYWYRQDPGQGLRLIYYSQIVNDFQKGDIAEGYSVSREKKESFPLTVTSAQKNPTAFYLCASSRYLANEKLFFGSGTQLSVL.